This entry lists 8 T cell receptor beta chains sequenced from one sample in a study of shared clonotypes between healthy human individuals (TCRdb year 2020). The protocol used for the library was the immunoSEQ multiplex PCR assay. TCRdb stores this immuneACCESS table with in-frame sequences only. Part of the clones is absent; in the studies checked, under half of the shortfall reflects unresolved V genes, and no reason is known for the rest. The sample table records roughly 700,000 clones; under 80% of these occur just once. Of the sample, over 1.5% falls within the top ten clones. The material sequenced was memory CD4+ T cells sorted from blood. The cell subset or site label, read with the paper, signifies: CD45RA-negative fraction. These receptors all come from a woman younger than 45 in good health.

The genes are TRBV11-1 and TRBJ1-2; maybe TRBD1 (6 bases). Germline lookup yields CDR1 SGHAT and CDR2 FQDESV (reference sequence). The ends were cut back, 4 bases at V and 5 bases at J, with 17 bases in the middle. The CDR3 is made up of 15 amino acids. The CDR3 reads CASSWGTLRLYGYTF. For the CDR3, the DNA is TGTGCCAGCAGCTGGGGGACATTGCGGCTTTATGGCTACACCTTC.

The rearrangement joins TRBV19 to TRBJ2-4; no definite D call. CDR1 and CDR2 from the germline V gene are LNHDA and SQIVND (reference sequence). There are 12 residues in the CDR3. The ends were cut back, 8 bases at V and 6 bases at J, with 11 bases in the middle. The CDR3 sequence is CASQSRTNIQYF. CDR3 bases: TGTGCCAGTCAAAGCAGGACAAACATTCAGTACTTC. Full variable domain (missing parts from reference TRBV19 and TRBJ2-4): DGGITQSPKYLFRKEGQNVTLSCEQNLNHDAMYWYRQDPGQGLRLIYYSQIVNDFQKGDIAEGYSVSREKKESFPLTVTSAQKNPTAFYLCASQSRTNIQYFGAGTRLSVL.

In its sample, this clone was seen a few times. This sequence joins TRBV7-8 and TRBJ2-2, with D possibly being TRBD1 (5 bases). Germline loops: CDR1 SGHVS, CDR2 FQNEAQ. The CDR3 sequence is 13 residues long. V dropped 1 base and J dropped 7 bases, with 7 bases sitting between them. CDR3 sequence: CASSLGGFGELFF. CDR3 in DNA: TGTGCCAGCAGCTTAGGGGGCTTCGGGGAGCTGTTTTTT.

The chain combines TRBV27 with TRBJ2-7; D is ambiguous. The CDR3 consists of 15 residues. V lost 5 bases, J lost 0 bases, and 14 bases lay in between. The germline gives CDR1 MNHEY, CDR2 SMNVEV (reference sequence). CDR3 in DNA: TGTGCCAGCAGTCTCACATTCGTCAGCTCCTACGAGCAGTACTTC. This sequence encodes CASSLTFVSSYEQYF.

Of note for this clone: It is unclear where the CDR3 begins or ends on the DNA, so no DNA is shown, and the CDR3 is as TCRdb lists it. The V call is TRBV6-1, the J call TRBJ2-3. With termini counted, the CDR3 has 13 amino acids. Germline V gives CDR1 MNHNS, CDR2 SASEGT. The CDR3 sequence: CASSTSYTDTQYF.

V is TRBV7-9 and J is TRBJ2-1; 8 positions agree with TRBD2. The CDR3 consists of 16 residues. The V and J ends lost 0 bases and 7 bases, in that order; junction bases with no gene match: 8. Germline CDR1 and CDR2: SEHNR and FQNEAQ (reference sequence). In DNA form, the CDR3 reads TGTGCCAGCAGCTTAGCTGGGACTAGGATCCGGAATGAGCAGTTCTTC. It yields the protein CASSLAGTRIRNEQFF.

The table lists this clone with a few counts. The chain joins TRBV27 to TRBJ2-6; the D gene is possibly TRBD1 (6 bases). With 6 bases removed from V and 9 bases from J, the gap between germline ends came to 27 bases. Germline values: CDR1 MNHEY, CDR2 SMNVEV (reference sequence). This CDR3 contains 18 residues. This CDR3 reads CASSRSPGHNLPHNVLTF. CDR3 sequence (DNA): TGTGCCAGCAGCCGCTCTCCGGGACACAATCTTCCCCACAACGTCCTGACTTTC.

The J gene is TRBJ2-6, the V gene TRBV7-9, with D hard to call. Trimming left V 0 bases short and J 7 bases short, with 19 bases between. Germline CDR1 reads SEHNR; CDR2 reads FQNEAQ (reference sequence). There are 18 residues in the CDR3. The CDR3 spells CASSLARNRAFGANVLTF. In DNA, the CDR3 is TGTGCCAGCAGCTTAGCCAGAAACCGGGCTTTTGGAGCCAACGTCCTGACTTTC.